These 25 T cell receptor beta chains share one sample of origin, sequenced in a study of T cell responses to AZD1222 COVID-19 vaccine. Sequencing was performed with immunoSEQ multiplex PCR; in TCRdb, only in-frame clones are kept and a portion is missing. Of 140,000 to 150,000 clones in the sample, about 87% were seen once. The sequencing here drew on peripheral blood, taken on day 0 of AZD1222 vaccination. The receptors originated from an adult in good health.

This clone was detected once. Here the CDR3 reads CASSSTDYGYTF. CDR3 bases: TGTGCCAGCAGCTCGACAGATTATGGCTACACCTTC. The V gene is TRBV13, the J gene TRBJ1-2; possible D gene TRBD1, 5 bases. The length of the CDR3 is 12 residues. V was pared by 4 bases and J by 5 bases, with 8 bases between. CDR1 and CDR2 from the germline V gene are PRHDT and FYEKMQ (reference sequence). Filled out from reference TRBV13 and TRBJ1-2, the complete variable domain reads AAGVIQSPRHLIKEKRETATLKCYPIPRHDTVYWYQQGPGQDPQFLISFYEKMQSDKGSIPDRFSAQQFSDYHSELNMSSLELGDSALYFCASSSTDYGYTFGSGTRLTVV.

V and J are TRBV15 and TRBJ1-4, with unresolved D. There are 13 residues in the CDR3. In germline, CDR1 is LNHNV, CDR2 YYDKDF (reference sequence). V was shortened by 3 bases and J by 4 bases, with 6 bases between the two germline ends. The CDR3, as DNA: TGTGCCACCAGCAGGAAGGGTAATGAAAAACTGTTTTTT. This codes for CATSRKGNEKLFF.

The chain couples TRBV15 to TRBJ1-2, with TRBD1 matching 9 bases. CDR1 and CDR2 (germline): LNHNV, YYDKDF (reference sequence). Unmatched junction bases numbered 14, after V lost 5 bases and J lost 7 bases. This CDR3 is 16 amino acids long. The CDR3, as DNA: TGTGCCACCAGCCCTCCCGGCGACAGGGGGATAGGTGGCTACACCTTC. Amino acids: CATSPPGDRGIGGYTF. The variable domain in full, with the rest retrieved from reference TRBV15 and TRBJ1-2, is DAMVIQNPRYQVTQFGKPVTLSCSQTLNHNVMYWYQQKSSQAPKLLFHYYDKDFNNEADTPDNFQSRRPNTSFCFLDIRSPGLGDTAMYLCATSPPGDRGIGGYTFGSGTRLTVV.

In regard to this clone: Mismatch with germline at one junction end may stem from a read error. The rearrangement uses TRBV4-3 and TRBJ2-7; 7 bases are shared with TRBD1. Germline CDR1 LGHNA, CDR2 YSLEER. The CDR3 is made up of 13 amino acids. For the CDR3, the DNA is TGCGCCAGCAGCCAAGAGAGACAGGGCCAACCCAACTTC. It specifies CASSQERQGQPNF.

This clone was recorded a few times. The genes are TRBV2 and TRBJ1-3; D might be TRBD1 (5 bases). The V and J ends lost 7 bases and 5 bases respectively, with 36 bases between them. The germline V gene encodes CDR1 SNHLY and CDR2 FYNNEI. The CDR3 runs 21 residues. Here the CDR3 reads CASTYGRGSSRFSSARNTIYF. As DNA, the CDR3 is TGTGCCAGCACCTATGGAAGGGGCTCCTCTCGGTTCTCCTCCGCTAGAAACACCATATATTTT.

The table lists this clone with a few counts. The chain uses TRBV19 and TRBJ1-1; TRBD1 aligns across 7 bases. The germline CDR1 and CDR2 sequences are LNHDA and SQIVND (reference sequence). This CDR3 has 16 residues. The V segment lost 5 bases and the J segment 1 base; nucleotides outside the gene matches: 10. This chain's CDR3 is CASSRTGGGGNTEAFF. CDR3 nucleotide sequence: TGTGCCAGTAGTCGGACGGGAGGGGGCGGGAACACTGAAGCTTTCTTT.

As regards this clone: At one end, the junction sequence differs from germline, possibly due to a read error. The CDR3 bases are TGTGCTAGCAGCCTCATGGGGGACAGCACAGATACGCAGTATTTT. Translating it yields CASSLMGDSTDTQYF. The chain carries TRBV7-7 and TRBJ2-3; D possibly matches TRBD1 or TRBD2 (5 bases each). Germline V gives CDR1 SSHAT, CDR2 FNYEAQ (reference sequence). This CDR3 is built from 15 residues. Supplemented by reference TRBV7-7 and TRBJ2-3, the full variable domain reads GAGVSQSPRYKVTKRGQDVTLRCDPISSHATLYWYQQALGQGPEFLTYFNYEAQPDKSGLPSDRFSAERPEGSISTLTIQRTEQRDSAMYRCASSLMGDSTDTQYFGPGTRLTVL.

The sample holds one count of this clone. The J gene is TRBJ1-1, the V gene TRBV30, with 7 positions matching TRBD1. Germline lookup yields CDR1 GTSNPN and CDR2 SVGIG (reference sequence). The CDR3 loop spans 14 amino acids. After removal of 3 bases from V and 6 bases from J, the junction contained 10 bases not matched to a gene. The CDR3 DNA reads as TGTGCCTGGAGGAAGCGAATACAGGGGCCTGAAGCTTTCTTT. Protein sequence: CAWRKRIQGPEAFF.

This chain connects TRBV30 to TRBJ1-1; D possibly corresponds to TRBD1 (6 bases). The CDR3 runs to 14 residues. Trimming shortened V by 4 bases and J by 0 bases, and 12 bases separated the two germline ends. Germline V gene lookup returns CDR1 GTSNPN and CDR2 SVGIG (reference sequence). CDR3 protein: CAWTPGHMNTEAFF. Written as DNA, the CDR3 is TGTGCCTGGACCCCGGGACACATGAACACTGAAGCTTTCTTT.

The rearrangement uses TRBV9 and TRBJ1-5; no reliable D call. Per the germline V gene, CDR1 is SGDLS and CDR2 is YYNGEE. The CDR3 is made up of 14 amino acids. Trimming removed 4 bases from V and 6 bases from J, with 14 bases in between. In DNA, the CDR3 is TGTGCCAGCAGCTCCTTCGACGGGAGTCAGCCCCAGCATTTT. Its protein is CASSSFDGSQPQHF.

This chain links TRBV28 with TRBJ2-5; tentative D call: TRBD2 (6 bases). Trimming cost V 7 bases and J 1 base, with 13 bases left between them. This CDR3 region has 14 residues. Per the germline V gene, CDR1 is MDHEN and CDR2 is SYDVKM. The CDR3 DNA is TGTGCCAGCAACCCCTGGGGAGGCCAAGAGACCCAGTACTTC. It specifies CASNPWGGQETQYF.

The V call is TRBV19, the J call TRBJ1-1; D not resolved. The germline gives CDR1 LNHDA, CDR2 SQIVND (reference sequence). Trimming pared 8 bases from V and 1 base from J, leaving 11 bases between. The CDR3 extends over 13 amino acids. CDR3 loop: CASFNYQNTEAFF. DNA for the CDR3: TGTGCCAGTTTCAACTACCAGAACACTGAAGCTTTCTTT.

The CDR3 is CATEARGYGYTF. In DNA form, the CDR3 reads TGCGCCACCGAGGCCAGGGGCTATGGCTACACCTTC. The chain joins TRBV10-1 to TRBJ1-2, with D tentatively TRBD1 (6 bases). The CDR3 is 12 amino acids. Germline values: CDR1 WNHNN, CDR2 SYGVQD (reference sequence). Trimming pared 10 bases from V and 4 bases from J, leaving 13 bases between.

This clone was seen a single time. The rearrangement uses TRBV30 and TRBJ1-5; 7 bases map to TRBD1. With V trimmed by 0 bases and J by 0 bases, 14 bases remained unmatched. Germline values: CDR1 GTSNPN, CDR2 SVGIG (reference sequence). The CDR3 is 19 amino acids. CDR3 region: CAWSVGRDSYSYSNQPQHF. The CDR3 coding sequence is TGTGCCTGGAGTGTAGGTCGGGACAGTTATTCCTATAGCAATCAGCCCCAGCATTTT.

The CDR3 bases are TGTGCCAGCAGCCAAGATAGGGGACTAGCTTGGAATGAGCAGTTCTTC. It encodes CASSQDRGLAWNEQFF. The gene calls are TRBV14 and TRBJ2-1, with 9 bases aligning to TRBD2. This CDR3 has 16 amino acids. The germline V gene encodes CDR1 SGHDN and CDR2 FVKESK. With V trimmed by 0 bases and J by 7 bases, 7 bases remained unmatched.

The gene calls are TRBV6-5 and TRBJ1-6; unclear D gene. The germline V and J ends were trimmed by 0 bases and 0 bases, with 6 bases remaining between them. Germline-derived CDR1 and CDR2 are MNHEY and SVGAGI. The CDR3 length is 16 residues. The CDR3 sequence: CASSYSGVSYNSPLHF. The CDR3 DNA reads as TGTGCCAGCAGTTACTCCGGGGTCTCCTATAATTCACCCCTCCACTTT.

This chain connects TRBV5-1 to TRBJ2-3, with 7 bases aligning to TRBD1. V shed 4 bases, J shed 4 bases, and the junction held 6 bases outside the gene matches. The CDR3 sequence is 14 residues long. CDR1 is SGHRS, CDR2 YFSETQ, per germline. The DNA of the CDR3 is TGCGCCAGCAGCATCGGACAGGCCCCAGATACGCAGTATTTT. Protein: CASSIGQAPDTQYF.

The V gene is TRBV4-3, the J gene TRBJ1-6; D not resolved. CDR3 length: 14 residues. Between the trimmed V and J ends, which lost 0 bases and 7 bases, there was a span of 7 bases. Germline-derived CDR1 and CDR2 are LGHNA and YSLEER. This CDR3 is CASSQDRANSPLHF. CDR3 coding DNA: TGCGCCAGCAGCCAAGATCGGGCGAATTCACCCCTCCACTTT.

The J gene is TRBJ2-3, the V gene TRBV29-1; 13 nucleotides agree with TRBD2. V shed 7 bases and J 2 bases; nucleotides not matched to a gene: 18. Germline CDR1 reads SQVTM; CDR2 reads ANQGSEA. This CDR3 region has 19 residues. This chain's CDR3 is CSAYPPAGLAGTHTDTQYF. The CDR3 region has the DNA TGCAGCGCCTACCCTCCGGCGGGACTAGCGGGGACCCACACAGATACGCAGTATTTT.

The rearrangement joins TRBV10-3 to TRBJ2-7, with D possibly being TRBD2 (6 bases). Germline V gives CDR1 ENHRY, CDR2 SYGVKD. V gave up 2 bases and J gave up 3 bases, with 14 bases separating them. The CDR3 loop spans 15 amino acids. CDR3 sequence reads: CAISEPLGGGYEQYF. Here the CDR3 DNA reads TGTGCCATCAGTGAGCCCCTTGGGGGAGGCTACGAGCAGTACTTC.

V is TRBV2 and J is TRBJ1-4, with unresolved D. Germline CDR1 SNHLY, CDR2 FYNNEI. V dropped 3 bases and J dropped 8 bases, with 4 bases sitting between them. The CDR3 is 11 residues long. CDR3 DNA: TGTGCCAGCAGTGACTTCGAAAAACTGTTTTTT. This sequence encodes CASSDFEKLFF.

V usage is TRBV7-9 and J usage is TRBJ2-7; 8 bases match TRBD1. The germline V gene has CDR1 SEHNR and CDR2 FQNEAQ (reference sequence). The CDR3 runs to 14 residues. The V and J ends lost 4 bases and 4 bases, in that order; junction bases with no gene match: 6. CDR3: CASSSWDRNYEQYF. CDR3 sequence (DNA): TGTGCCAGCAGCTCCTGGGACAGGAATTACGAGCAGTACTTC. The variable domain in full, with the rest retrieved from reference TRBV7-9 and TRBJ2-7, is DTGVSQNPRHKITKRGQNVTFRCDPISEHNRLYWYRQTLGQGPEFLTYFQNEAQLEKSRLLSDRFSAERPKGSFSTLEIQRTEQGDSAMYLCASSSWDRNYEQYFGPGTRLTVT.

The chain recombines TRBV6-2 or TRBV6-3 with TRBJ2-7; 12 bases align to TRBD1. The CDR3 runs 14 residues. The germline gives CDR1 MNHEY, CDR2 SVGEGT. Unmatched junction bases numbered 5, after V lost 5 bases and J lost 6 bases. Here the CDR3 DNA reads TGTGCCAGCAGTCACCGGGACAGGGGGCTCGAGCAGTACTTC. Residues: CASSHRDRGLEQYF.

The CDR3 loop is CASRTLTGKGANEAFF. Written as DNA, the CDR3 is TGTGCCAGCAGAACGCTAACAGGGAAGGGGGCGAATGAAGCTTTCTTT. This sequence joins TRBV28 and TRBJ1-1; 7 bases line up with TRBD1. The germline CDR1 and CDR2 sequences are MDHEN and SYDVKM. With 6 bases clipped from V and 7 bases from J, the junction kept 17 bases outside the gene matches. The CDR3 runs to 16 residues.

The chain couples TRBV19 to TRBJ1-3; TRBD1 is a possible D gene (6 bases). Trimming shortened V by 5 bases and J by 0 bases, and 14 bases separated the two germline ends. CDR1 and CDR2 from the germline V gene are LNHDA and SQIVND (reference sequence). The CDR3 covers 16 residues. CDR3 bases: TGTGCCAGTAGTGTGACAGGACCGAGCTCTGGAAACACCATATATTTT. Its translation: CASSVTGPSSGNTIYF.